The rows below give T cell receptor beta chains drawn from one sample of a study of shared clonotypes between healthy human individuals. Measured with immunoSEQ multiplex PCR; TCRdb has only the in-frame clones, and not every one. The sample comprises approximately 480,000 clones, over 75% of which are singletons, and under 15% rests with the top ten. Sequencing was performed on PBMCs. The receptors originated from a woman between 40 and 50 years old in good health. Some clones in this sample may be carry-over from other donors' samples. Each CDR3 is given with its conserved first and last residue. A D gene is named only where the DNA matches it firmly. Clone size appears in some rows only: once, few, many, or a class for an expanded clone.

size	V	J	D	CDR3	DNA
.	TRBV28	TRBJ1-4	TRBD1	CASSVGGATGDEKLFF	TGTGCCAGCAGCGTGGGGGGGGCTACAGGGGATGAAAAACTGTTTTTT
.	TRBV2	TRBJ2-7	.	CASRMDIASYEQYF	TGTGCCAGCAGGATGGACATAGCATCCTACGAGCAGTACTTC
many	TRBV7-3	TRBJ2-1	TRBD1	CASSLGRQGVPTGNEQFF	TGTGCCAGCAGCTTAGGGAGACAGGGAGTTCCAACAGGCAATGAGCAGTTCTTC
.	TRBV15	TRBJ2-5	.	CATSPTFGGSETQYF	TGTGCCACCAGCCCAACTTTTGGGGGGTCTGAGACCCAGTACTTC
.	TRBV2	TRBJ2-7	TRBD2	CASSSGTSEGEQYF	TGTGCCAGCAGTTCCGGGACTAGCGAAGGCGAGCAGTACTTC
.	TRBV28	TRBJ2-3	.	CASSHPLGTDTQYF	TGTGCCAGCAGTCATCCTCTTGGCACAGATACGCAGTATTTT
once	TRBV5-1	TRBJ1-2	.	CASSPTANYGYTF	TGCGCCAGCAGCCCAACAGCTAACTATGGCTACACCTTC
.	TRBV19	TRBJ2-6	.	CASSTTSGAGANVLTF	TGTGCCAGTAGTACTACGTCAGGTGCTGGGGCCAACGTCCTGACTTTC
once	TRBV7-3	TRBJ2-2	TRBD2	CASGLAANTGELFF	TGTGCCAGCGGGCTAGCGGCGAACACCGGGGAGCTGTTTTTT
few	TRBV5-4	TRBJ2-1	.	CASSLTSTYNEQFF	TGTGCCAGCAGCTTGACTAGTACCTACAATGAGCAGTTCTTC
.	TRBV5-1	TRBJ2-7	TRBD1	CASSFGTGAYEQYF	TGCGCCAGCAGCTTTGGGACAGGGGCCTACGAGCAGTACTTC
.	TRBV5-1	TRBJ2-2	TRBD1	CASSQQGAPDTGELFF	TGCGCCAGCAGCCAACAGGGGGCGCCGGACACCGGGGAGCTGTTTTTT
.	TRBV11-2	TRBJ1-3	.	CASSLAHNRFNTIYF	TGTGCCAGCAGCTTAGCTCACAATAGGTTTAACACCATATATTTT
few	TRBV14	TRBJ2-2	.	CASSQPRTLLNTGELFF	TGTGCCAGCAGCCAGCCCAGGACACTTTTGAACACCGGGGAGCTGTTTTTT
few	TRBV5-1	TRBJ2-1	.	CASSLDLYNEQFF	TGCGCCAGCAGCTTGGACCTTTACAATGAGCAGTTCTTC
once	TRBV21-1	TRBJ2-7	.	CASSKGTPAYEQYF	TGTGCCAGCAGCAAAGGGACTCCGGCCTACGAGCAGTACTTC
.	TRBV7-3	TRBJ2-7	.	CASSLNGGAAYEQYF	TGTGCCAGCAGCTTAAACGGCGGAGCCGCCTACGAGCAGTACTTC
few	TRBV18	TRBJ1-1	TRBD1	CASSGQGRGTEAFF	TGTGCCAGCTCAGGACAGGGAAGGGGCACTGAAGCTTTCTTT
.	TRBV6-5	TRBJ2-7	TRBD2	CASSSLAGGSSYEQYF	TGTGCCAGCAGTTCCCTAGCGGGGGGGAGCTCCTACGAGCAGTACTTC
.	TRBV5-1	TRBJ2-5	.	CASSIDWTGTQYF	TGCGCCAGCAGCATTGACTGGACCGGGACCCAGTACTTC
.	TRBV20-1	TRBJ1-2	.	CSARGGYTF	TGCAGTGCTAGAGGTGGCTACACCTTC
few	TRBV7-8	TRBJ2-3	TRBD2	CASSFGGGRTDTQYF	TGTGCCAGCAGCTTTGGAGGCGGGAGGACAGATACGCAGTATTTT
.	TRBV29-1	TRBJ2-7	TRBD1	CSVEDGTAGDEQYF	TGCAGCGTTGAGGACGGGACAGCAGGCGACGAGCAGTACTTC
.	TRBV9	TRBJ2-7	TRBD2	CASSSREVTYEQYF	TGTGCCAGCAGCTCGCGGGAGGTCACCTACGAGCAGTACTTC
.	TRBV11-1	TRBJ2-3	TRBD1	CASSPLGTGASTDTQYF	TGTGCCAGCAGCCCCCTGGGGACAGGGGCTAGCACAGATACGCAGTATTTT
.	TRBV6-5	TRBJ1-3	TRBD1	CASSLQGPSGNTIYF	TGTGCCAGCAGCCTACAGGGGCCCTCTGGAAACACCATATATTTT
once	TRBV5-1	TRBJ2-5	.	CASSLEPWETQYF	TGCGCCAGCAGCTTGGAACCGTGGGAGACCCAGTACTTC
.	TRBV18	TRBJ2-2	TRBD2	CASSPPGGPTGELFF	TGTGCCAGCTCACCACCGGGAGGGCCCACCGGGGAGCTGTTTTTT
few	TRBV27	TRBJ1-5	.	CASSSPLRGYGSNQPQHF	TGTGCCAGCAGTAGCCCGCTTAGGGGGTACGGGAGCAATCAGCCCCAGCATTTT
.	TRBV5-4	TRBJ1-1	.	CASRRGNTEAFF	TGTGCCAGCAGACGGGGGAACACTGAAGCTTTCTTT
.	TRBV7-8	TRBJ2-7	TRBD2	CASSSSAGAYYEQYF	TGTGCCAGCAGCTCTTCAGCGGGAGCGTACTACGAGCAGTACTTC
.	TRBV6-5	TRBJ1-1	.	CASSYLADTEAFF	TGTGCCAGCAGTTACTTAGCTGACACTGAAGCTTTCTTT